Each of the 17 T cell receptor beta chains below was sequenced from the same sample in a study of blood T cell repertoires in COVID-19. TCRdb's copy holds only in-frame clones and misses some; the assay was immunoSEQ multiplex PCR. The data show roughly 150,000 clones, with 70% to 90% seen just once and roughly 2% held by the top ten. Sequencing was done on a sample of peripheral blood. These receptors were collected from a man aged 50 to 59 who had recovered from COVID-19.

A few counts support this clone. This chain uses TRBV7-3 with TRBJ1-1, with a tentative D call TRBD1 (6 bases). V was pared by 2 bases and J by 2 bases, with 9 bases between. In germline, CDR1 is SGHTA, CDR2 FQGTGA. The CDR3 consists of 14 residues. DNA for the CDR3: TGTGCCAGCAGCTTACAGGGGATAAACACTGAAGCTTTCTTT. It is translated as CASSLQGINTEAFF.

The chain carries TRBV11-2 and TRBJ2-2; possibly TRBD1 for D (5 bases). The CDR3 is made up of 16 amino acids. The V end was cut by 1 base, the J end by 4 bases, with 13 bases between. Germline CDR1 reads SGHAT; CDR2 reads FQNNGV. The CDR3 spells CASSLGSAGFTGELFF. Here the CDR3 DNA reads TGTGCCAGCAGCTTAGGTTCTGCAGGGTTCACCGGGGAGCTGTTTTTT. The full variable domain, with the rest looked up from reference TRBV11-2 and TRBJ2-2, is EAGVAQSPRYKIIEKRQSVAFWCNPISGHATLYWYQQILGQGPKLLIQFQNNGVVDDSQLPKDRFSAERLKGVDSTLKIQPAKLEDSAVYLCASSLGSAGFTGELFFGEGSRLTVL.

The genes are TRBV7-6 and TRBJ2-7; the D gene is possibly TRBD2 (6 bases). The V gene's germline CDR1 is SGHVS and CDR2 FNYEAQ. This CDR3 has 13 residues. Between the trimmed V and J ends, which lost 8 bases and 6 bases, there was a span of 17 bases. CDR3 nucleotides: TGTGCCAGCGGACTGACCGGGGGACGCGAGCAGTACTTC. This codes for CASGLTGGREQYF.

The rearrangement uses TRBV29-1 and TRBJ2-3, with 8 bases identical to TRBD2. CDR1 and CDR2 from the germline V gene are SQVTM and ANQGSEA. The V gene end was trimmed by 4 bases and the J gene end by 4 bases; junction bases not matched to a gene: 10. The CDR3 sequence is 15 residues long. The DNA of the CDR3 is TGCAGCGTTGTTGCCCGCGGGGGGAGCCCAGATACGCAGTATTTT. It codes for CSVVARGGSPDTQYF.

J is TRBJ2-3 and V is TRBV24-1; 10 bases agree with TRBD1. The CDR3 is 16 amino acids. The germline V gene has CDR1 KGHDR and CDR2 SFDVKD. J lost 2 bases, V lost 1 base, and 2 bases had no gene match. The CDR3 is CATSDFGTGVTDTQYF. CDR3 DNA sequence: TGTGCCACCAGTGATTTTGGGACAGGGGTCACAGATACGCAGTATTTT.

The V and J genes are TRBV5-1 and TRBJ2-7; D is possibly TRBD2 (6 bases). Germline V gene data show CDR1 as SGHRS and CDR2 as YFSETQ. V was cut by 4 bases and J by 0 bases, with 11 bases left in between. The CDR3 is 14 amino acids. CDR3 region: CASSPGLSSYEQYF. CDR3 nucleotides: TGCGCCAGCAGCCCGGGACTGAGCTCCTACGAGCAGTACTTC.

J is TRBJ1-3 and V is TRBV10-3; 7 positions match TRBD1. After removal of 3 bases from V and 0 bases from J, the junction contained 5 bases not matched to a gene. Germline CDR1 reads ENHRY; CDR2 reads SYGVKD. This CDR3 region has 16 residues. CDR3 bases: TGTGCCATCAGTGAACCACAGGGGCCCTCTGGAAACACCATATATTTT. It yields the protein CAISEPQGPSGNTIYF.

This chain links TRBV11-3 with TRBJ2-6, with 14 nucleotides matching TRBD2. V lost 3 bases to trimming and J lost 12 bases; unmatched junction nucleotides: 10. The CDR3 sequence is 17 residues long. The germline CDR1 and CDR2 sequences are SGHNT and YENEEA. CDR3 protein: CASSFGTSGRMSRVLTF. The DNA of the CDR3 is TGTGCCAGCAGCTTCGGGACTAGCGGGAGAATGAGTCGCGTCCTGACTTTC.

CDR3 region: CASRLPRDLVKDEQFF. CDR3 DNA sequence: TGTGCCAGCAGGCTCCCGAGGGACTTGGTCAAGGATGAGCAGTTCTTC. This chain uses TRBV6-6 with TRBJ2-1, with a weak D call TRBD2 (6 bases). There are 16 residues in the CDR3. Trimming cost V 6 bases and J 8 bases, with 23 bases left between them. Germline V gives CDR1 MNHNY, CDR2 SVGAGI (reference sequence).

The chain is built from TRBV6-5 and TRBJ1-3, with 7 positions matching TRBD1. Trimming took 6 bases from V and 0 from J; bases not matched to a gene: 5. The length of the CDR3 is 15 residues. Germline CDR1 MNHEY, CDR2 SVGAGI. The CDR3 nucleotides read TGTGCCAGCAGATCCGGGACAGTCTCTGGAAACACCATATATTTT. It yields the protein CASRSGTVSGNTIYF.

The chain recombines TRBV10-2 with TRBJ2-3; D not certain. This CDR3 contains 12 residues. Trimming stripped 7 bases from V and 0 bases from J, with 5 bases between. Per the germline V gene, CDR1 is WSHSY and CDR2 is SAAADI. The CDR3 loop is CASTTSTDTQYF. CDR3 bases: TGCGCCAGCACCACTAGCACAGATACGCAGTATTTT.

V and J are TRBV25-1 and TRBJ1-2; 7 nucleotides line up with TRBD1. The CDR3 extends over 11 amino acids. Germline-derived CDR1 and CDR2 are MGHDK and SYGVNS. This CDR3 is CATDRAAGYTF. The CDR3 coding sequence is TGTGCTACAGACAGGGCGGCTGGCTACACCTTC.

The chain combines TRBV28 with TRBJ2-5; 7 positions agree with TRBD1. Germline assignment: CDR1 MDHEN and CDR2 SYDVKM. This CDR3 is built from 13 residues. Losses at the gene ends were 4 bases for V and 1 base for J; bases not matched to a gene: 0. The DNA of the CDR3 is TGTGCCAGCAGTTGGGACAGCCAAGAGACCCAGTACTTC. The encoded protein is CASSWDSQETQYF.

This chain connects TRBV5-1 to TRBJ2-5, with TRBD2 identical over 9 bases. The CDR3 contains 16 residues. Germline V CDR1 and CDR2: SGHRS, YFSETQ. Trimming cost V 0 bases and J 3 bases; bases outside gene matches: 6. The CDR3 bases are TGCGCCAGCAGCTTGGGGCGTCTAGCGGGGAAAGAGACCCAGTACTTC. Translated: CASSLGRLAGKETQYF.

V usage is TRBV13 and J usage is TRBJ2-5; 11 bases map to TRBD2. The V and J ends lost 5 bases and 2 bases, in that order; junction bases with no gene match: 7. In germline, CDR1 is PRHDT, CDR2 FYEKMQ (reference sequence). The CDR3 is 16 residues long. The CDR3 loop is CASSQGLADQQETQYF. CDR3 sequence (DNA): TGTGCCAGCAGCCAGGGACTAGCGGATCAACAAGAGACCCAGTACTTC.

This chain links TRBV14 with TRBJ2-3; D may be TRBD2 (6 bases). CDR3 size: 17 residues. The V and J ends lost 4 bases and 1 base respectively, with 18 bases between them. Germline V gene sequence: CDR1 SGHDN, CDR2 FVKESK. DNA of the CDR3: TGTGCCAGCAGCCCGGGACTTCCATCCCAGGGCACAGATACGCAGTATTTT. Translation: CASSPGLPSQGTDTQYF. Looking up the rest from reference TRBV14 and TRBJ2-3 gives the full variable domain: EAGVTQFPSHSVIEKGQTVTLRCDPISGHDNLYWYRRVMGKEIKFLLHFVKESKQDESGMPNNRFLAERTGGTYSTLKVQPAELEDSGVYFCASSPGLPSQGTDTQYFGPGTRLTVL.

V and J are TRBV18 and TRBJ2-1, with TRBD1 matching 10 bases. The CDR3 contains 14 residues. V was pared by 2 bases and J by 9 bases, with 4 bases of the junction left unmatched. Germline V gives CDR1 KGHSH, CDR2 LQKENI. The DNA for the CDR3 is TGTGCCAGCTCACCAGGGACAGGGGCAAGTGAGCAGTTCTTC. Translation: CASSPGTGASEQFF.